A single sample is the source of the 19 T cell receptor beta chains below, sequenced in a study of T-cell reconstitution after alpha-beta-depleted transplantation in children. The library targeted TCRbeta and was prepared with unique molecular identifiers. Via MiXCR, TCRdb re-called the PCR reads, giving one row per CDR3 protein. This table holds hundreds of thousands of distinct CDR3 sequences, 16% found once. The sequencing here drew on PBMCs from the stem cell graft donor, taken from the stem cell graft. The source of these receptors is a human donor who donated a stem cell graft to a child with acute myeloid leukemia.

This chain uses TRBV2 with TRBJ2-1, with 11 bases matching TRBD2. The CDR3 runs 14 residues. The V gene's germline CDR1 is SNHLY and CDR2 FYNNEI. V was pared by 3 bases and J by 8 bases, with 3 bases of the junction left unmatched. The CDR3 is CASSEGLADYEQFF. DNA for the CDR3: TGTGCCAGCAGTGAGGGACTAGCGGACTATGAGCAGTTCTTC.

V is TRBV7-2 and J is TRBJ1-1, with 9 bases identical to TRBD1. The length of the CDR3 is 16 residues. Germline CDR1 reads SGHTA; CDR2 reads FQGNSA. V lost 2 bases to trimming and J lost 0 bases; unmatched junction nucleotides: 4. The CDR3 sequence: CASSLLGQGLNTEAFF. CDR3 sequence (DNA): TGTGCCAGCAGCTTATTGGGACAGGGTTTGAACACTGAAGCTTTCTTT.

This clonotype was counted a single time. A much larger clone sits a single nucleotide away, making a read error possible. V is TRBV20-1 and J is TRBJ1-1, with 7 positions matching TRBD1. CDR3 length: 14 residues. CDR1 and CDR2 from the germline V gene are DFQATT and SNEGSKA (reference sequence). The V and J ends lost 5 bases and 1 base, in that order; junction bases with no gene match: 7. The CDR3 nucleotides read TGCAGTGCTGGCAGGGGGGGCACGAACACTGAAGCTTTCTTT. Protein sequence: CSAGRGGTNTEAFF.

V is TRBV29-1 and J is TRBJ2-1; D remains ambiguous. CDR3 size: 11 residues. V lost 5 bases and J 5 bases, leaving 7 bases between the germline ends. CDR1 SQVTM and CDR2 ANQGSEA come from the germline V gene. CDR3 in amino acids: CSVTENNEQFF. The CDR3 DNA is TGCAGCGTTACAGAAAACAATGAGCAGTTCTTC.

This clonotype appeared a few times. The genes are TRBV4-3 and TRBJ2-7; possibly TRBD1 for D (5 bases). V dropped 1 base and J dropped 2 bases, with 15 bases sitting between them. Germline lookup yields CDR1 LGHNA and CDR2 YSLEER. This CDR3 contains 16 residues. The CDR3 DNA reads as TGCGCCAGCAGCCAAGGAGTCGGAGACAGTGCCTACGAGCAGTACTTC. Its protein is CASSQGVGDSAYEQYF.

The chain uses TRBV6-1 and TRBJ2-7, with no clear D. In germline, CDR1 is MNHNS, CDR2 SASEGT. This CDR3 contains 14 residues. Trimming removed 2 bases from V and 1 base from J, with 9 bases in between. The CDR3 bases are TGTGCCAGCAGTGAACTGTACAGTTCCTACGAGCAGTACGTC. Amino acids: CASSELYSSYEQYV.

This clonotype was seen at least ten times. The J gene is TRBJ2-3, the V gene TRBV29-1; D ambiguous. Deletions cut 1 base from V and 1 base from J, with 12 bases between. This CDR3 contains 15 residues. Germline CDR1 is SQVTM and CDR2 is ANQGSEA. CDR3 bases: TGCAGCGTTGAAGGCCAACTTTCGGGCACAGATACGCAGTATTTT. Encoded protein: CSVEGQLSGTDTQYF.

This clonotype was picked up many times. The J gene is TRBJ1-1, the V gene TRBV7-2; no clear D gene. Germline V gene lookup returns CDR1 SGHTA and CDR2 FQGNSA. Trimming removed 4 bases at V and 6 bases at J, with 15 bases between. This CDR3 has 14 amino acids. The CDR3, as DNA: TGTGCCAGCAGCTCGATCGGGTCGCTCCCTGAAGCTTTCTTT. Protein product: CASSSIGSLPEAFF.

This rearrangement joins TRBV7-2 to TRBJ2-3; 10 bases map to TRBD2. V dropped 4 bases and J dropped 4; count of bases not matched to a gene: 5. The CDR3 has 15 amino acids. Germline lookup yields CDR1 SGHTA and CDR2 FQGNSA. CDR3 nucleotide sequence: TGTGCCAGCAGCTCAGTAGCGGGGGGCGCAGATACGCAGTATTTT. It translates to CASSSVAGGADTQYF.

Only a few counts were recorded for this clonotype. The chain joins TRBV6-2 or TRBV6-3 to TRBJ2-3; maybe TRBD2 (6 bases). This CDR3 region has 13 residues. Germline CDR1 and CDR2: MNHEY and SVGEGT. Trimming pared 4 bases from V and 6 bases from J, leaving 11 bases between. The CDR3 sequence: CASSSGESDTQYF. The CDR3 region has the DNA TGTGCCAGCAGTTCGGGGGAGTCTGATACGCAGTATTTT.

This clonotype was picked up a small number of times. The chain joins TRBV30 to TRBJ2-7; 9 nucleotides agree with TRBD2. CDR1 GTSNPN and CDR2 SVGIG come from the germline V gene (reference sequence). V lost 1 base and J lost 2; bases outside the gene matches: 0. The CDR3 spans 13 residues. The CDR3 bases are TGTGCCTGGAGTGGCGGGGGGGCCTACGAGCAGTACTTC. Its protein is CAWSGGGAYEQYF.

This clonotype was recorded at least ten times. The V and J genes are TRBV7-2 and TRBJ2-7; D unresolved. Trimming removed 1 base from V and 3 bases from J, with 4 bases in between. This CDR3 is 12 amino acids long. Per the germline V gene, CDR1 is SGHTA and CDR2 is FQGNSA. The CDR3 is CASSLVLYEQYF. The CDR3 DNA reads TGTGCCAGCAGCTTAGTACTCTACGAGCAGTACTTC.

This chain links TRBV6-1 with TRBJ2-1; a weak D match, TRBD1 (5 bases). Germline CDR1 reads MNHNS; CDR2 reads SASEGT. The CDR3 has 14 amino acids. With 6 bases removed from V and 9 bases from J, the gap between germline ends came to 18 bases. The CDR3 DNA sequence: TGTGCCAGCAGCCCACCTAAAGGGGCCGGTGAGCAGTTCTTC. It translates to CASSPPKGAGEQFF.

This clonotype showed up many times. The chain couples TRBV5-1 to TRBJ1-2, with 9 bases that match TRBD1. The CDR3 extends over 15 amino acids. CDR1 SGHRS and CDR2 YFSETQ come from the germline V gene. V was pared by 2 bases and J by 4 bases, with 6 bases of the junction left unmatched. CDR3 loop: CASSFQGTGSYGYTF. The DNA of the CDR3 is TGCGCCAGCAGCTTCCAGGGGACAGGGAGCTATGGCTACACCTTC.

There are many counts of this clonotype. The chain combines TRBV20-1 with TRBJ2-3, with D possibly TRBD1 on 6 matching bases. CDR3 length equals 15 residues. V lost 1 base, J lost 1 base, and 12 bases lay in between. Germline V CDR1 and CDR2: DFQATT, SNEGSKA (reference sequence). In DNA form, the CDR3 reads TGCAGTGCTAGAGGAATAGGGGGTGGCACAGATACGCAGTATTTT. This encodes CSARGIGGGTDTQYF.

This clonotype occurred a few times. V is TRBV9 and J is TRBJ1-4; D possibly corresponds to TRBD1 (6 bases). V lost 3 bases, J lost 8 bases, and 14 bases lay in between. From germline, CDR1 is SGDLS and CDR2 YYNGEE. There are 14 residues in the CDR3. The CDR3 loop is CASSDGGQGEKLFF. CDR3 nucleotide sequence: TGTGCCAGCAGCGATGGGGGGCAAGGGGAAAAACTGTTTTTT. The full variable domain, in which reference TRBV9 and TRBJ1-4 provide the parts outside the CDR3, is DSGVTQTPKHLITATGQRVTLRCSPRSGDLSVYWYQQSLDQGLQFLIQYYNGEERAKGNILERFSAQQFPDLHSELNLSSLELGDSALYFCASSDGGQGEKLFFGSGTQLSVL.

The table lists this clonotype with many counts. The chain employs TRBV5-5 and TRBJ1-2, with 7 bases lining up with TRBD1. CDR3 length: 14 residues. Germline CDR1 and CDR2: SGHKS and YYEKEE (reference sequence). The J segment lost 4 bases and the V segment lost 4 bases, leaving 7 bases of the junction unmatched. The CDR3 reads CASSLTDRSYGYTF. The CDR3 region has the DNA TGTGCCAGCAGCCTTACGGACAGGTCCTATGGCTACACCTTC.

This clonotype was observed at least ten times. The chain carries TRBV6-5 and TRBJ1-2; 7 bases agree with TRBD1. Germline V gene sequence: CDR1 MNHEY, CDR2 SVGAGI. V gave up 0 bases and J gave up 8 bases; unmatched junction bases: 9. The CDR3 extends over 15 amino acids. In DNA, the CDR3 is TGTGCCAGCAGTTACTCTGTTAGACAGGGACGAGGCTACACCTTC. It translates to CASSYSVRQGRGYTF.

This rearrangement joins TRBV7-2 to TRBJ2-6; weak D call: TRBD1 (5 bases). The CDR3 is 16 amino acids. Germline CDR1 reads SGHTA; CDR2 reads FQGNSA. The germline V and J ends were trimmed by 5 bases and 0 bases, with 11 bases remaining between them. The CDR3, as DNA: TGTGCCAGCAGCCATCGACAGTTCTCTGGGGCCAACGTCCTGACTTTC. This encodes CASSHRQFSGANVLTF.